Listed below are T cell receptor beta chains from one sample, sequenced in a study of control samples from healthy donors and cancer patients. The protocol was immunoSEQ multiplex PCR, while the TCRdb copy is restricted to in-frame clones and leaves out a portion. This sample has about 75,000 clones, with about four fifths found just once. Material for sequencing was blood. The source is a man over 45 in good health. Each CDR3 is given with its conserved first and last residue. D genes are given only for firm matches. Part of the rows lack a size; the others show once, few, many or a class for expanded clones.

D: -; V: TRBV7-2; size: -; J: TRBJ1-5; DNA: TGTGCCAGCAGCCCTGGACAGCCCGCCGGGCCCCAGCATTTT; CDR3: CASSPGQPAGPQHF
D: -; V: TRBV7-2; size: -; J: TRBJ2-7; DNA: TGTGCCAGCAGCTTTGATCGGCACACCTACGAGCAGTACTTC; CDR3: CASSFDRHTYEQYF
D: -; V: TRBV28; size: -; J: TRBJ2-3; DNA: TGTGCCAGCACAATGGCTCATGCAGATACGCAGTATTTT; CDR3: CASTMAHADTQYF
D: -; V: TRBV6-6; size: -; J: TRBJ1-6; DNA: TGTGCCAGCAGTACCCGGGCCGCGGAGAATAATTCACCCCTCCACTTT; CDR3: CASSTRAAENNSPLHF
D: -; V: TRBV19; size: -; J: TRBJ2-7; DNA: TGTGCCAGTAGTATAGGTACTAGCCGCACCTACGAGCAGTACTTC; CDR3: CASSIGTSRTYEQYF
D: TRBD1; V: TRBV19; size: -; J: TRBJ1-6; DNA: TGTGCCAGTAGTGGGGACAGTTTTAATTCACCCCTCCACTTT; CDR3: CASSGDSFNSPLHF
D: -; V: TRBV27; size: once; J: TRBJ1-5; DNA: TGTGCCAGCAAAGACTATACATATAGCAATCAGCCCCAGCATTTT; CDR3: CASKDYTYSNQPQHF
D: TRBD1; V: TRBV28; size: -; J: TRBJ1-2; DNA: TGTGCCAGCAGTACCTTAGTGCTCCGGGACAGGGTAGGAGGCTACACCTTC; CDR3: CASSTLVLRDRVGGYTF
D: TRBD2; V: TRBV4-3; size: -; J: TRBJ2-5; DNA: TGCGCCAGCAGCCAAGTTTTGGCTAGCGGGGGCCAAGAGACCCAGTACTTC; CDR3: CASSQVLASGGQETQYF
D: -; V: TRBV28; size: few; J: TRBJ2-7; DNA: TGTGCCAGCAGTCGCCCGGGGGGCTGGTACGAGCAGTACTTC; CDR3: CASSRPGGWYEQYF
D: TRBD1; V: TRBV6-1; size: -; J: TRBJ2-1; DNA: TGTGCCAGCAGTGTCCGGTGGGACAGGGCGTACAATGAGCAGTTCTTC; CDR3: CASSVRWDRAYNEQFF
D: -; V: TRBV6-2/TRBV6-3; size: -; J: TRBJ2-1; DNA: TGTGCCAGCAGTCCCCCGGGCCTTGCGGAGATTGGGCAGTTCTTC; CDR3: CASSPPGLAEIGQFF
D: TRBD1; V: TRBV5-3; size: -; J: TRBJ1-6; DNA: TGTGCCAGAAGCCGACAGGGCCACCTAAATAATAATTCACCCCTCCACTTT; CDR3: CARSRQGHLNNNSPLHF
D: TRBD2; V: TRBV11-3; size: -; J: TRBJ2-1; DNA: TGTGCCAGCAGCAGAGGCGGGAGCTCCTACAATGAGCAGTTCTTC; CDR3: CASSRGGSSYNEQFF
D: -; V: TRBV5-1; size: -; J: TRBJ1-1; DNA: TGCGCCAGCAGCTTGGCCCCCAACGCTAACACTGAAGCTTTCTTT; CDR3: CASSLAPNANTEAFF
D: -; V: TRBV28; size: -; J: TRBJ2-7; DNA: TGTGCCAGCAGTTTTCGGGGGAGTTACGAGCAGTACTTC; CDR3: CASSFRGSYEQYF
D: -; V: TRBV6-5; size: -; J: TRBJ1-5; DNA: TGTGCCAGCAGTTACTCGGTGGGGGTGAGTCAGCCCCAGCATTTT; CDR3: CASSYSVGVSQPQHF
D: TRBD2; V: TRBV4-2; size: medium-sized; J: TRBJ2-1; DNA: TGTGCCAGCAGCCAAGTGGCGGGAGGGGCCCACAATGAGCAGTTCTTC; CDR3: CASSQVAGGAHNEQFF
D: -; V: TRBV15; size: -; J: TRBJ2-5; DNA: TGTGCCACCAGCAGAGCTCAGGGCCAAGAGACCCAGTACTTC; CDR3: CATSRAQGQETQYF
D: -; V: TRBV7-8; size: once; J: TRBJ1-4; DNA: TGTGCCAGCAGCATAAGCTGGGCTGCAGCTAATGAAAAACTGTTTTTT; CDR3: CASSISWAAANEKLFF
D: TRBD1; V: TRBV5-1; size: -; J: TRBJ2-5; DNA: TGCGCCAGCGGCTTGGCGTATACAGGGGGCGGAGAAGAGACCCAGTACTTC; CDR3: CASGLAYTGGGEETQYF
D: TRBD2; V: TRBV19; size: -; J: TRBJ2-7; DNA: TGTGCCAGTAGTACGACCCCCCCGGGGGGGTACGAGCAGTACTTC; CDR3: CASSTTPPGGYEQYF
D: -; V: TRBV6-5; size: -; J: TRBJ1-5; DNA: TGTGCCAGCAGCCCCAACTTCGAAAGCAATCAGCCCCAGCATTTT; CDR3: CASSPNFESNQPQHF
D: -; V: TRBV7-2; size: once; J: TRBJ2-1; DNA: TGTGCCAGCAGCTTATGGGGGGGGGCCACATACAATGAGCAGTTCTTC; CDR3: CASSLWGGATYNEQFF
D: -; V: TRBV6-5; size: -; J: TRBJ2-2; DNA: TGTGCCAGCAGCTGGAGGGCCGGGGAGCTGTTTTTT; CDR3: CASSWRAGELFF
D: -; V: TRBV9; size: -; J: TRBJ2-3; DNA: TGTGCCAGCAGCGTGTCAGGAGCCGGAGCGACAGATACGCAGTATTTT; CDR3: CASSVSGAGATDTQYF
D: -; V: TRBV7-2; size: -; J: TRBJ1-5; DNA: TGTGCCAGCAGCCAGGACGGTTATAGCAATCAGCCCCAGCATTTT; CDR3: CASSQDGYSNQPQHF
D: -; V: TRBV10-2; size: -; J: TRBJ2-6; DNA: TGCGCCAGCAGTGATGGCAGAGGACCTGGGGCCAACGTCCTGACTTTC; CDR3: CASSDGRGPGANVLTF
D: -; V: TRBV5-1; size: -; J: TRBJ2-3; DNA: TGCGCCAGCAGCTTGGAGGGCAGGGCTAAAGGAACAGATACGCAGTATTTT; CDR3: CASSLEGRAKGTDTQYF
D: -; V: TRBV6-5; size: -; J: TRBJ2-7; DNA: TGTGCCAGCAGTTACGGGCATCTGAGCTCCTACGAGCAGTACTTC; CDR3: CASSYGHLSSYEQYF
D: -; V: TRBV7-8; size: -; J: TRBJ2-5; DNA: TGTGCCAGCATTGCTAGCGCGGAGACCCAGTACTTC; CDR3: CASIASAETQYF
D: -; V: TRBV11-2; size: once; J: TRBJ2-1; DNA: TGTGCCAGCAGCTTAGTCGGGACTCACAGCTCCTACAATGAGCAGTTCTTC; CDR3: CASSLVGTHSSYNEQFF
D: TRBD2; V: TRBV7-2; size: -; J: TRBJ2-2; DNA: TGTGCCAGCAGTAATAGCGGGAGTTACACCGGGGAGCTGTTTTTT; CDR3: CASSNSGSYTGELFF
D: -; V: TRBV20-1; size: -; J: TRBJ2-5; DNA: TGCAGTGCTAGTGGGGGCACGGGGGAGACCCAGTACTTC; CDR3: CSASGGTGETQYF
D: -; V: TRBV3-1/TRBV3-2; size: -; J: TRBJ2-5; DNA: TGTGCCAGCAGCCAACCCCCCCGGGGGCCGGAGTACTTC; CDR3: CASSQPPRGPEYF
D: -; V: TRBV3-1/TRBV3-2; size: few; J: TRBJ2-7; DNA: TGTGCCAGCAGCCAACAGGGATCCGCTTTCTACGAGCAGTACTTC; CDR3: CASSQQGSAFYEQYF
D: -; V: TRBV29-1; size: -; J: TRBJ1-1; DNA: TGCAGCGTTGAAGGAGTACGGGGGGCTAACACTGAAGCTTTCTTT; CDR3: CSVEGVRGANTEAFF
D: -; V: TRBV9; size: once; J: TRBJ2-1; DNA: TGTGCCAGCAGCGCAGGACAGACAGGTGAGCAGTTCTTC; CDR3: CASSAGQTGEQFF
D: TRBD2; V: TRBV10-3; size: -; J: TRBJ2-3; DNA: TGTGCCATCAGTGACGGGAGGGGTGGGGGCACAGATACGCAGTATTTT; CDR3: CAISDGRGGGTDTQYF
D: -; V: TRBV7-3; size: -; J: TRBJ2-2; DNA: TGTGCCAGCAGCTTAATGGGGACACCGGGGCCCGGGGAGCTGTTTTTT; CDR3: CASSLMGTPGPGELFF
D: -; V: TRBV19; size: -; J: TRBJ2-5; DNA: TGTGCCAGTTCAAGACTAGAGGGGTCGGAGACCCAGTACTTC; CDR3: CASSRLEGSETQYF
D: TRBD2; V: TRBV19; size: -; J: TRBJ2-7; DNA: TGTGCCAGTAGTACTAGGCCGGGGAGCGGGAGCTCCTACGAGCAGTACTTC; CDR3: CASSTRPGSGSSYEQYF
D: -; V: TRBV11-3; size: -; J: TRBJ1-1; DNA: TGTGCCAGCAGCTTAGTCTCCACTGAAGCTTTCTTT; CDR3: CASSLVSTEAFF
D: -; V: TRBV4-1; size: few; J: TRBJ2-7; DNA: TGCGCCAGCAGCCAATTTTTTCCGAGCTCCTACGAGCAGTACTTC; CDR3: CASSQFFPSSYEQYF
D: -; V: TRBV6-6; size: -; J: TRBJ1-2; DNA: TGTGCCAGCAGTACCCAGGACAGCGAGGGCTACACCTTC; CDR3: CASSTQDSEGYTF
D: TRBD1; V: TRBV2; size: -; J: TRBJ1-6; DNA: TGTGCCAGCAGTGAAAGGCAGGGGGCGGATTCACCCCTCCACTTT; CDR3: CASSERQGADSPLHF
D: TRBD1; V: TRBV18; size: -; J: TRBJ1-1; DNA: TGTGCCAGCTCACCAAGCAGGGGGTTTGAAGCTTTCTTT; CDR3: CASSPSRGFEAFF
D: -; V: TRBV18; size: once; J: TRBJ2-2; DNA: TGTGCCAGCTCCATAGGCTCGACAGCGAACACCGGGGAGCTGTTTTTT; CDR3: CASSIGSTANTGELFF
D: TRBD2; V: TRBV18; size: -; J: TRBJ2-5; DNA: TGTGCCAGCTCTCCCACTAGCGGGAGGGCCCTCCGTTACGAGACCCAGTACTTC; CDR3: CASSPTSGRALRYETQYF
D: TRBD1; V: TRBV18; size: -; J: TRBJ1-2; DNA: TGTGCCAGCTCATCACAGGGGGCTATGGGCAGTGGCTACACCTTC; CDR3: CASSSQGAMGSGYTF